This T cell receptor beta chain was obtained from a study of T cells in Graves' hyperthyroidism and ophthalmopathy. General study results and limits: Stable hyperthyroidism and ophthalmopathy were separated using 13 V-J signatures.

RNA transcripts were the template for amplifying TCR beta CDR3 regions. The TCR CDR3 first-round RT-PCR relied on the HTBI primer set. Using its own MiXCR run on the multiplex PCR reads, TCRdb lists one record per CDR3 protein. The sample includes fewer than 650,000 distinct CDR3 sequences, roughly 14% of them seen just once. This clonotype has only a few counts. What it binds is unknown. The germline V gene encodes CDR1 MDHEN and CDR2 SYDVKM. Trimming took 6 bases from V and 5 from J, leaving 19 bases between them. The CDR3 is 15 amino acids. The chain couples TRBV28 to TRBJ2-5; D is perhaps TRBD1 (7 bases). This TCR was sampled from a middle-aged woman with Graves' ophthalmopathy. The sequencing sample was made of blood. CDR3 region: CASRSAGTERETQYF. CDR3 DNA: TGTGCCAGCAGATCTGCGGGGACAGAGAGGGAGACCCAGTACTTC.